The TCR beta chain under discussion was sequenced for a study of graft-versus-host responses after intestinal transplantation. Study-wide background: All recipients got anti-thymocyte globulin induction, then tacrolimus and steroids for 2 to 4 years.

Measured with immunoSEQ multiplex PCR; TCRdb has only the in-frame clones, and not every one. The table lists tens of thousands of clones, about 90% of them singletons, with approximately 0.73% in the top ten. The germline V and J ends were trimmed by 4 bases and 5 bases, with 3 bases remaining between them. Germline V gene lookup returns CDR1 MNHEY and CDR2 SMNVEV (reference sequence). CDR3 size: 11 residues. The sequencing used PBMCs, collected 98 days after intestinal transplantation. This sequence originates from a human patient who received an intestinal transplant, so some T cells may come from the graft donor. This rearrangement joins TRBV27 to TRBJ2-1; no firm D call. CDR3 DNA sequence: TGTGCCAGCAGTTATAACAATGAGCAGTTCTTC. Translation gives CASSYNNEQFF.